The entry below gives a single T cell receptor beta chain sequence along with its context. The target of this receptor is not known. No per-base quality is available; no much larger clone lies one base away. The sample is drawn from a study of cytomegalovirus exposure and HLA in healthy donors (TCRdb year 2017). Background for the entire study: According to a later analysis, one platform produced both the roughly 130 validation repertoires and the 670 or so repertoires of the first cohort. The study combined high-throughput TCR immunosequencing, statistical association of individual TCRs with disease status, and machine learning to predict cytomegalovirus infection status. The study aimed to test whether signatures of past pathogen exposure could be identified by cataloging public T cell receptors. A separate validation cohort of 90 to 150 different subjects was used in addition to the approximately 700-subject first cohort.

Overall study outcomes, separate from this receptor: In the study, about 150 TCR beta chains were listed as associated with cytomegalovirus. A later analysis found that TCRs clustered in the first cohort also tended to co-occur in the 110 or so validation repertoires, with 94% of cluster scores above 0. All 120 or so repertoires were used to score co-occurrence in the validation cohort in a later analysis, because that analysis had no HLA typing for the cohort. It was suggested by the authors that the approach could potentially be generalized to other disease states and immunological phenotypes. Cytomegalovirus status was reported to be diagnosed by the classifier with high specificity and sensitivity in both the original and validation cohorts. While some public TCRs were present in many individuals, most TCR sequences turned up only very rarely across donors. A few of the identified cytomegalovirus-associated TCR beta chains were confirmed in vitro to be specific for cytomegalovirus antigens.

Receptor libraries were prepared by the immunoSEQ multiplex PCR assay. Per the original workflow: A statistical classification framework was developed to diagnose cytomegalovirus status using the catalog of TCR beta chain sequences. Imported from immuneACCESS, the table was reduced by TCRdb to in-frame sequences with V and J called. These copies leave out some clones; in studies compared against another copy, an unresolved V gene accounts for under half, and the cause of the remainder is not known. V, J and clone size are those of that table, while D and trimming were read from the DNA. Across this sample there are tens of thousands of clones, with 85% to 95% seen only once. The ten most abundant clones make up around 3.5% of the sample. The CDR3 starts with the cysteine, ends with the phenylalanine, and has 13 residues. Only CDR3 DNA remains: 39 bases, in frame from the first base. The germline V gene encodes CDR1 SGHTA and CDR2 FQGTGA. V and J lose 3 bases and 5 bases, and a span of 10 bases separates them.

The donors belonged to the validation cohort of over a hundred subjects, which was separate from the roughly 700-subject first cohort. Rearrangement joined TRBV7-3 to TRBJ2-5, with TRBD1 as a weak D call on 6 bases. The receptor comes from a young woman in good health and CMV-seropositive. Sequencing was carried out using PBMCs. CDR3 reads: CASSLDRRETQYF. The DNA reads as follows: TGTGCCAGCAGCTTGGACAGAAGGGAGACCCAGTACTTC. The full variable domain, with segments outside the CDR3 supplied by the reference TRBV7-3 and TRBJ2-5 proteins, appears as GAGVSQTPSNKVTEKGKYVELRCDPISGHTALYWYRQSLGQGPEFLIYFQGTGAADDSGLPNDRFFAVRPEGSVSTLKIQRTERGDSAVYLCASSLDRRETQYFGPGTRLLVL.